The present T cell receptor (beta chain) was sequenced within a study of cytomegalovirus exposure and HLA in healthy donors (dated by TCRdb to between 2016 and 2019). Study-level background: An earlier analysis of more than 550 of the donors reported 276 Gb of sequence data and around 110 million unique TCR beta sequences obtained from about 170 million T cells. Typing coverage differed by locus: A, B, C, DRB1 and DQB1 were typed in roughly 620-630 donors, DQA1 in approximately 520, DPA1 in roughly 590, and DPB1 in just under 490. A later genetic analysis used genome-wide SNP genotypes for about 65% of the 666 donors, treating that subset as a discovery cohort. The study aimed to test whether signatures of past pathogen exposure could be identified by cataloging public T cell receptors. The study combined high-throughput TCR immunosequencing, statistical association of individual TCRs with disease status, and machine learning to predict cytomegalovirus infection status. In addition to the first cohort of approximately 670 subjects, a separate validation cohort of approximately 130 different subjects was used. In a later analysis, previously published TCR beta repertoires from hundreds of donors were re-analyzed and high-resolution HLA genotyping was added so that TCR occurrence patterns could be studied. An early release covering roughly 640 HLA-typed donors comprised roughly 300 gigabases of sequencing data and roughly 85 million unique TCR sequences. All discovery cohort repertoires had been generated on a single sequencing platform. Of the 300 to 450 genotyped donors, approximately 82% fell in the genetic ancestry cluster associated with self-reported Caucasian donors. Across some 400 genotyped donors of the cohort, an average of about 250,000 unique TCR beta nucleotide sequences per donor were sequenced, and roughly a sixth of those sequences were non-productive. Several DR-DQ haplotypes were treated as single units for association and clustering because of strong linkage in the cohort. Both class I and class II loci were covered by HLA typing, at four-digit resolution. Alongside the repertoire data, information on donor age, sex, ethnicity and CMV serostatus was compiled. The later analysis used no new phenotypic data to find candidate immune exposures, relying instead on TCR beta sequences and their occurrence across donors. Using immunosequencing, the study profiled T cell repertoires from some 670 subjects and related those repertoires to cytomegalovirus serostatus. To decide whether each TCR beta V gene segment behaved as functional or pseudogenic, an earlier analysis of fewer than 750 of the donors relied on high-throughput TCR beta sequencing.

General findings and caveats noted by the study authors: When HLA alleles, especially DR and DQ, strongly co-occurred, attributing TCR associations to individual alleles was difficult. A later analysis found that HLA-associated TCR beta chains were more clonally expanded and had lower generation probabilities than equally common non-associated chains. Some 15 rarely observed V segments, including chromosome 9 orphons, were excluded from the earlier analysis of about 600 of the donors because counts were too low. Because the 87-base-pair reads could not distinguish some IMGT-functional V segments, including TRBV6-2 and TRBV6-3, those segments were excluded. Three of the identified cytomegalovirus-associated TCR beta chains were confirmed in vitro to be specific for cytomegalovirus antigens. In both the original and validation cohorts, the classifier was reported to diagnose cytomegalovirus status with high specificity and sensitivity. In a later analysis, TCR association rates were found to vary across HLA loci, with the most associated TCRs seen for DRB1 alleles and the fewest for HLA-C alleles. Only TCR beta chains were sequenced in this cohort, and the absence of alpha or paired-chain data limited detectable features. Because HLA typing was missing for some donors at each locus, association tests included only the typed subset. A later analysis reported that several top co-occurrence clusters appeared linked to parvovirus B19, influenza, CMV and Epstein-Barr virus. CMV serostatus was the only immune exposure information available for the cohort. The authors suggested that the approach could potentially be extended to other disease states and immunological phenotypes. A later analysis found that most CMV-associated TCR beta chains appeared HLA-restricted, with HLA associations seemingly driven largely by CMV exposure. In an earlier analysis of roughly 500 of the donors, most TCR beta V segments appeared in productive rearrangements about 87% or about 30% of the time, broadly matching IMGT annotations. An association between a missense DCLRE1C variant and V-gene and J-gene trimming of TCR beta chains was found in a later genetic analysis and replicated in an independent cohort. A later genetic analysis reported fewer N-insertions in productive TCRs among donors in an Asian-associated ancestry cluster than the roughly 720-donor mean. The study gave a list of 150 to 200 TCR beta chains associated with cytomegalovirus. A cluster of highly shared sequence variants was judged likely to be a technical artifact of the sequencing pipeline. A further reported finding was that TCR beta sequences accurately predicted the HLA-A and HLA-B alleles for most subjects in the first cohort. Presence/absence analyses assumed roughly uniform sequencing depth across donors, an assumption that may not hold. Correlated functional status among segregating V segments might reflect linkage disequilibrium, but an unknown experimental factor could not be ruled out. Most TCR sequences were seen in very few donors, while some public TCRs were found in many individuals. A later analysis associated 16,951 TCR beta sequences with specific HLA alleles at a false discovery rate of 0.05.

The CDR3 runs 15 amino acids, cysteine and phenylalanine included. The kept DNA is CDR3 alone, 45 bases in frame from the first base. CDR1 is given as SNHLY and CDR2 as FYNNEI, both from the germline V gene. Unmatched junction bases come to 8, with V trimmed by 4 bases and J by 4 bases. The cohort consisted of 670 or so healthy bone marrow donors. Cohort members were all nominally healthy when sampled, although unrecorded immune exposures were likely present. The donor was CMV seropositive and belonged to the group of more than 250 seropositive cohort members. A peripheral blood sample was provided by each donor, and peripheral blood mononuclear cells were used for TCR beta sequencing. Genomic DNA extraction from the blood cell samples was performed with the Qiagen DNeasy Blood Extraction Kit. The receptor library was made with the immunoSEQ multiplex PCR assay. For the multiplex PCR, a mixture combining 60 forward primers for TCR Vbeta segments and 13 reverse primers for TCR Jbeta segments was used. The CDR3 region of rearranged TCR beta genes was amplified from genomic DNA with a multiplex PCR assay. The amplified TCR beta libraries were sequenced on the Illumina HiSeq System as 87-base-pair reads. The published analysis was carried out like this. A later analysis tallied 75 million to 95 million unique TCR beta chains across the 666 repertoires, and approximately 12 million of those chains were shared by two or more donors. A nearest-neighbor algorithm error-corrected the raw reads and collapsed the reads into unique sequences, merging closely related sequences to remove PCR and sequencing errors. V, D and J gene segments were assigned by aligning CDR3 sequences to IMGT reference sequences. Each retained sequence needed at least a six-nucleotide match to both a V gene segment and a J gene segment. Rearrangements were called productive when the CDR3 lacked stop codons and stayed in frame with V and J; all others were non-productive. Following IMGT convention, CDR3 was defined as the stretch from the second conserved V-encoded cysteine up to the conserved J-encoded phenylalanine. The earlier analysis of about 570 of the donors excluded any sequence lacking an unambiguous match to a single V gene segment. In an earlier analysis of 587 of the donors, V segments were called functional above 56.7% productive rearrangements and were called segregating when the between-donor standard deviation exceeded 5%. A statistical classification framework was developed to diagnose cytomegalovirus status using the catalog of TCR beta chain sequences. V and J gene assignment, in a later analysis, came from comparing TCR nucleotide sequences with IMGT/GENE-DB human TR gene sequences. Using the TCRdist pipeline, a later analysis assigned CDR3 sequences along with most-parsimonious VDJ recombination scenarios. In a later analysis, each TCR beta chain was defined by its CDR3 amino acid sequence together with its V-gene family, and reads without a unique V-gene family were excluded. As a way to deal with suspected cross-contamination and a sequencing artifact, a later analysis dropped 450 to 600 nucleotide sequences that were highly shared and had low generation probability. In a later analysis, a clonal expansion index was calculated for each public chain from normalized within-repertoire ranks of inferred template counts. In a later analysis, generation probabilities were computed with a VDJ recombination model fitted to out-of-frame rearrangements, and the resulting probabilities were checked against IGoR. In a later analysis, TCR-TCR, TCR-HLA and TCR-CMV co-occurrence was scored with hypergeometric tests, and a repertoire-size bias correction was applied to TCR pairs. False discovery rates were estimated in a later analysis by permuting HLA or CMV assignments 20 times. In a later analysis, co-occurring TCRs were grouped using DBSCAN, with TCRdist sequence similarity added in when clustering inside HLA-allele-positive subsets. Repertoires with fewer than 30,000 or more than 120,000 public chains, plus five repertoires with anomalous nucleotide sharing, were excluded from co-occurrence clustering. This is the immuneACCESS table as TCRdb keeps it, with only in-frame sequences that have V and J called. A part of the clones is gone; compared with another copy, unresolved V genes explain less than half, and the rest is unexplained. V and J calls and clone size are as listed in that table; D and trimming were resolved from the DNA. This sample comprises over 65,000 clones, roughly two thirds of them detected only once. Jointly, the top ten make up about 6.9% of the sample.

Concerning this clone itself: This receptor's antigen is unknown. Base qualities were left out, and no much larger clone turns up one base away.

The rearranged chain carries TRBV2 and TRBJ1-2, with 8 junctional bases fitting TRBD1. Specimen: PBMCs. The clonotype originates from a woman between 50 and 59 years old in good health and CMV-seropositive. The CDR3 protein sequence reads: CASSGHPGGGYGYTF. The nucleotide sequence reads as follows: TGTGCCAGCAGTGGGCACCCAGGGGGCGGCTATGGCTACACCTTC.